This is a list of T cell receptor beta chains from one sample in a study of human T cells and chemical hapten exposure. TCRdb re-called the RACE reads with MiXCR, one entry per CDR3 protein. The sample lists 250,000 or so distinct CDR3 sequences, around 7% occurring once. The sequencing used whole blood, collected in connection with sensitization to the hapten diphenylcyclopropenone (DPC). These receptor sequences come from a young man with alopecia areata. Some clones in this sample may be carry-over from other donors' samples. CDR3s include the opening cysteine and the closing phenylalanine or tryptophan. The D gene is left open where the match is weak. Expanded clones are given a class, and other clones once, few, many or no size at all.

D	J	V	size	DNA	CDR3
TRBD1	TRBJ2-3	TRBV12-3/TRBV12-4	few	TGTGCCAGCAGTTTGACGGACAGGGGAAACACAGATACGCAGTATTTT	CASSLTDRGNTDTQYF
NA	TRBJ2-2	TRBV3-1	NA	TGTGCCAGCAGCCAAGATGTACTAGTTCCATCCGGGGAGCTGTTTTTT	CASSQDVLVPSGELFF
NA	TRBJ1-1	TRBV13	few	TGTGCCAGCAGCCCCACGGGTCGTGCGAACACTGAAGCTTTCTTT	CASSPTGRANTEAFF
NA	TRBJ1-1	TRBV10-3	many	TGTGCCATCAGTCCGACAGTCTTGAACACTGAAGCTTTCTTT	CAISPTVLNTEAFF
NA	TRBJ2-5	TRBV5-5	NA	TGTGCCAGCAGCCTGCCGGGACGACGTTTTCAAGAGACCCAGTACTTC	CASSLPGRRFQETQYF
NA	TRBJ2-1	TRBV5-1	few	TGCGCCAGCAGCTTGTTCCGCCGGATGAGCTCCTACAATGAGCAGTTCTTC	CASSLFRRMSSYNEQFF
NA	TRBJ1-2	TRBV28	few	TGTGCCAGCAGTTTATACGCGTTCCACTATGGCTACACCTTC	CASSLYAFHYGYTF
TRBD1	TRBJ1-5	TRBV10-3	few	TGTGCCATCAGTACTACAGGGGGAGATCAGCCCCAGCATTTT	CAISTTGGDQPQHF
TRBD1	TRBJ1-6	TRBV5-1	few	TGCGCCAGCAGCTTGGCCGGGACAGTGGACTCACCCCTCCACTTT	CASSLAGTVDSPLHF
NA	TRBJ1-5	TRBV12-3/TRBV12-4	many	TGTGCCAGCGTAGCCGGGGTCTATAGCAATCAGCCCCAGCATTTT	CASVAGVYSNQPQHF
NA	TRBJ2-3	TRBV2	few	TGTGCCAGCAGTGACCCCGATACGCAGTATTTT	CASSDPDTQYF
NA	TRBJ2-1	TRBV7-9	many	TGTGCCAGCAGCTTAGAACAGGGATACAATGAGCAGTTCTTC	CASSLEQGYNEQFF
NA	TRBJ1-5	TRBV9	few	TGTGCCAGCAGCGTAGGGGGCCAGGGTGAGGAGCCCCAGCATTTT	CASSVGGQGEEPQHF
NA	TRBJ2-1	TRBV12-3/TRBV12-4	few	TGTGCCAGCAGTTCAGGGACCCTAACCTACAATGAGCAGTTCTTC	CASSSGTLTYNEQFF
NA	TRBJ1-5	TRBV7-5	NA	NA	CISVSEPTQMDSNQPQHF
NA	TRBJ1-1	TRBV29-1	NA	TGCAGCGTTGAAGATTTGGGGGGATCTTTCTTT	CSVEDLGGSFF
TRBD1	TRBJ2-3	TRBV3-1	few	TGTGCCAGCAGCCAAGTCCGGACAGGGGTCGATACGCAGTATTTT	CASSQVRTGVDTQYF
TRBD1	TRBJ1-1	TRBV6-5	NA	TGTGCCAGCAGTTACGACAGGGCGACTTTCTTT	CASSYDRATFF
TRBD1	TRBJ2-7	TRBV28	NA	TGTGCCAGCAGTCCAGCCCCGGGACAGGCCCTGGAGCAGTACTTC	CASSPAPGQALEQYF
NA	TRBJ1-5	TRBV6-1	few	TGTGCCAGCAGACTACACAGGGATAGCTTGGAGCCCCAGCATTTT	CASRLHRDSLEPQHF
NA	TRBJ1-6	TRBV4-3	few	TGCGCCAGCAGCCAAACACAGAATAATTCACCCCTCCACTTT	CASSQTQNNSPLHF
NA	TRBJ2-2	TRBV7-9	NA	TGTGCCAGCAGGGCAGGACTCCCCGGGGAGCTGTTTTTT	CASRAGLPGELFF
TRBD2	TRBJ2-1	TRBV11-2	NA	TGTGCCAGCAGGTTACCGGGACTAGCGATGAATGAGCAGTTCTTC	CASRLPGLAMNEQFF
TRBD1	TRBJ1-2	TRBV5-1	NA	TGCGCCAGCAGCCCGGGACAGCCTCGCGACTATGGCTACACCTTC	CASSPGQPRDYGYTF
TRBD1	TRBJ2-3	TRBV5-1	many	TGCGCCAGCAGCTTGGGCTCCGGGACAGCCACAGATACGCAGTATTTT	CASSLGSGTATDTQYF
TRBD1	TRBJ1-1	TRBV6-2/TRBV6-3	few	TGTGCCAGCACCCAAGACAGGGCGTTCACTGAAGCTTTCTTT	CASTQDRAFTEAFF